This record looks at one T cell receptor (beta chain) sequence and its context. J lost 6 bases, V lost 8 bases, and 12 bases had no gene match. The CDR3 is 14 residues long. Germline loops: CDR1 MNHEY, CDR2 SVGAGI. The source of the sample is a study of blood T cell repertoires in COVID-19. Study-wide background: The United States, Italy and Spain provided the acute and convalescent COVID-19 samples. T cells, B-cell-depleted T cells, or PBMCs supplied cDNA or gDNA.

Source study methods: Estimation of nucleated cell counts was performed using reference gene primer amplification. Method: immunoSEQ multiplex PCR; TCRdb's copy keeps in-frame clones and lacks some. V, J and clone size reflect that table, while D and trimming were determined from the DNA. This sample has roughly 70,000 clones, with 70% to 90% found just once. The TCR comes from a woman in her seventies with acute or convalescent COVID-19. The genes are TRBV6-5 and TRBJ2-7, with 8 bases identical to TRBD1. What was sequenced was peripheral blood. The CDR3 nucleotides read TGTGCCAGCTCCCCGGGACAGGAATCTCTCGAGCAGTACTTC. It encodes CASSPGQESLEQYF.